Here is one T cell receptor (beta chain) with its context. Its target is not known. Trimming stripped 6 bases from V and 1 base from J, with 9 bases between. The CDR3 contains 13 residues. Germline V gives CDR1 SNHLY, CDR2 FYNNEI. The sample comes from a study of long-term antiretroviral therapy in people with HIV. The study, taken as a whole, reports: Clones expanded before ART dominated the repertoire at all time points.

Assay version v3.0 of immunoSEQ was used, and it was run at survey level. Sequenced by immunoSEQ multiplex PCR; TCRdb stores in-frame clones only, minus some. The profile shows some 43,000 clones, more than 75% of them singletons. HIV-positive participants were all treated in the United States. V is TRBV2 and J is TRBJ1-1; no clear D. The receptor was derived from a woman in her 50s with HIV. Sequences were derived from unsorted PBMCs, sampled 0.1 years before starting antiretroviral therapy. The CDR3 DNA reads as TGTGCCAGCAGCACCCGGCGGAACACTGAAGCTTTCTTT. The encoded protein is CASSTRRNTEAFF.